Listed below are T cell receptor beta chains from one sample, sequenced in a study of CD8 T cells in Susac syndrome. TCRdb reanalysed the immunoSEQ multiplex PCR reads using MiXCR and keeps one entry per CDR3 protein. The table shows a few hundred thousand distinct CDR3 sequences, with approximately 95% occurring only once. The sequenced sample consisted of CD4+ T cells from PBMCs. These receptors all come from a human donor with multiple sclerosis. CDR3s include the opening cysteine and the closing phenylalanine or tryptophan. Each record gives: clone size, D gene, V gene, J gene, CDR3 protein, CDR3 DNA. A D gene is named only where the DNA matches it firmly. Clone size is not always given. Where it is, it says once, few, many or a class for expanded clones.

-,-,TRBV24-1,TRBJ2-3,CATSEDGRDTQYF,TGTGCCACCAGTGAAGATGGACGAGATACGCAGTATTTT
-,TRBD2,TRBV7-9,TRBJ2-1,CATTSVAGSYNEQFF,TGTGCTACGACCTCGGTAGCGGGGTCCTACAATGAGCAGTTCTTC
-,-,TRBV9,TRBJ2-7,CASSSPGGNSFAYEQYF,TGTGCCAGCAGCTCCCCCGGTGGCAACTCCTTTGCCTACGAGCAGTACTTC
-,-,TRBV25-1,TRBJ2-1,CASSEYLGRISNEQFF,TGTGCCAGCAGTGAATATCTGGGAAGAATATCCAATGAGCAGTTCTTC
few,TRBD1,TRBV18,TRBJ1-1,CASSLGQSTEAFF,TGTGCCAGCTCCCTGGGACAGTCCACTGAAGCTTTCTTT
-,TRBD1,TRBV7-3,TRBJ2-3,CASSRTGSTDTQYF,TGTGCCAGCAGCCGGACAGGGAGCACAGATACGCAGTATTTT
-,-,TRBV3-1,TRBJ2-7,CASSAPHEQYF,TGTGCCAGCAGCGCTCCCCACGAGCAGTACTTC
-,-,TRBV6-5,TRBJ1-2,CASRNSPYGYTF,TGTGCCAGCAGAAACAGCCCCTATGGCTACACCTTC
-,-,TRBV11-2,TRBJ2-7,CASSSLLTYEQYF,TGTGCCAGCAGCTCCCTCCTAACCTACGAGCAGTACTTC
-,-,TRBV3-1,TRBJ2-5,CASSPKTVPGTQYF,TGTGCCAGCAGCCCAAAGACGGTTCCGGGGACCCAGTACTTC
-,TRBD1,TRBV20-1,TRBJ2-7,CSAQDRGLPDEQYF,TGCAGTGCTCAAGACAGGGGCCTGCCGGACGAGCAGTACTTC
-,TRBD1,TRBV14,TRBJ1-6,CASSRDRQSPLHF,TGTGCCAGCAGCCGGGACAGGCAGTCACCCCTCCACTTT
-,-,TRBV30,TRBJ1-2,CAWSVNENYGYTF,TGTGCCTGGAGTGTAAACGAGAACTATGGCTACACCTTC
-,TRBD1,TRBV7-9,TRBJ2-7,CASSLTGEEQYF,TGTGCCAGCAGCTTAACAGGGGAAGAGCAGTACTTC
-,-,TRBV29-1,TRBJ2-7,CSVARREDVHEQYF,TGCAGCGTTGCGCGCAGGGAAGATGTTCACGAGCAGTACTTC
once,TRBD1,TRBV6-5,TRBJ1-2,CASSYFPARTGGKPGYTF,TGTGCCAGCAGTTACTTTCCCGCACGGACAGGGGGTAAACCTGGCTACACCTTC
-,TRBD1,TRBV27,TRBJ1-1,CASSLRTGSMNTEAFF,TGTGCCAGCAGTTTAAGGACAGGGAGCATGAACACTGAAGCTTTCTTT
-,-,TRBV29-1,TRBJ2-3,CSLQTHTDTQYF,TGCAGCTTACAGACTCACACAGATACGCAGTATTTT
-,TRBD1,TRBV12-3/TRBV12-4,TRBJ2-5,CASSRDRGGEQYF,TGTGCCAGCAGTAGGGACAGGGGAGGAGAGCAGTACTTC
-,-,TRBV29-1,TRBJ2-7,CSVTAGPYYEQYF,TGCAGCGTTACGGCGGGGCCGTACTACGAGCAGTACTTC
-,-,TRBV15,TRBJ2-7,CATSRDNRQGEQYF,TGTGCCACCAGCAGAGATAACCGGCAGGGGGAGCAGTACTTC
-,-,TRBV5-1,TRBJ2-5,CASSLERSQETQYF,TGCGCCAGCAGCTTAGAACGCAGCCAAGAGACCCAGTACTTC
-,-,TRBV29-1,TRBJ2-5,CSVERSYETQYF,TGCAGCGTTGAAAGGAGTTACGAGACCCAGTACTTC
-,-,TRBV19,TRBJ2-6,CASMPGGLSGANVLTF,TGTGCCAGTATGCCAGGGGGGCTCTCTGGGGCCAACGTCCTGACTTTC
-,-,TRBV7-2,TRBJ2-3,CASRSRARGTDTQYF,TGTGCCAGCAGATCGAGGGCCCGGGGGACAGATACGCAGTATTTT
-,-,TRBV29-1,TRBJ2-7,CSASEGVDEQYF,TGCAGCGCCTCAGAAGGGGTAGACGAGCAGTACTTC
-,-,TRBV12-3/TRBV12-4,TRBJ2-7,CASSLTHGLDEQYF,TGTGCCAGCAGCCTGACACACGGCTTGGACGAGCAGTACTTC
-,-,TRBV7-3,TRBJ2-1,CASSSTRDNEQFF,TGTGCCAGCAGCTCTACTAGGGACAATGAGCAGTTCTTC
-,TRBD1,TRBV29-1,TRBJ1-2,CSVDSMGQGSSRFDYTF,TGCAGCGTCGATTCTATGGGACAGGGTAGCTCTCGGTTTGACTACACCTTC
-,-,TRBV12-3/TRBV12-4,TRBJ1-2,CASTMGQGAGYTF,TGTGCCAGCACCATGGGGCAGGGTGCGGGCTACACCTTC
-,-,TRBV7-2,TRBJ2-5,CASSLSTRETQYF,TGTGCCAGCAGCTTAAGCACCCGGGAGACCCAGTACTTC
-,-,TRBV4-2,TRBJ1-5,CASSQESQPQHF,TGTGCCAGCAGCCAAGAGAGTCAGCCCCAGCATTTT
-,TRBD2,TRBV29-1,TRBJ2-7,CSAVLPGLAGKVVTYEQYF,TGCAGCGCTGTTTTGCCGGGACTAGCGGGAAAGGTGGTGACCTACGAGCAGTACTTC
-,TRBD2,TRBV20-1,TRBJ2-1,CSATAGLAGVEQFF,TGCAGTGCTACTGCGGGACTAGCGGGAGTAGAGCAGTTCTTC
-,-,TRBV20-1,TRBJ2-3,CSASPTRGDTQYF,TGCAGTGCTAGCCCCACGAGGGGAGATACGCAGTATTTT
-,-,TRBV27,TRBJ1-5,CASSHAGQVGNQPQHF,TGTGCCAGCAGCCATGCTGGACAAGTGGGCAATCAGCCCCAGCATTTT
-,-,TRBV3-1,TRBJ2-1,CASSQPAHNEQFF,TGTGCCAGCAGCCAACCCGCCCACAATGAGCAGTTCTTC